This record looks at one T cell receptor (beta chain) sequence and its context. Researchers sorted participants into cohorts using their self-reported clinical history. The sample is drawn from a study of blood T cell repertoires in COVID-19. The protocol was immunoSEQ multiplex PCR, while the TCRdb copy is restricted to in-frame clones and leaves out a portion. Among around 280,000 clones, 90% were seen once, and the ten largest hold 1.5% to 2%. What was sequenced was PBMCs or T cells enriched from blood (not recorded which). The TCR was taken from a woman aged 18-29 years with acute COVID-19.

In DNA, the CDR3 is TGTGCCACCAGCTTCCCCGGGCTAGCGGGAGCCGACGGGGAGCTGTTTTTT. Protein product: CATSFPGLAGADGELFF. The chain carries TRBV15 and TRBJ2-2; 10 bases are a match to TRBD2. The length of the CDR3 is 17 residues. The V segment lost 5 bases and the J segment 7 bases; nucleotides outside the gene matches: 13. The germline CDR1 and CDR2 sequences are LNHNV and YYDKDF (reference sequence).